This T cell receptor (beta chain) was sequenced in a study of OX40 agonist ivuxolimab in advanced cancers. This clone turned up a few times. Sequenced by immunoSEQ multiplex PCR; TCRdb stores in-frame clones only, minus some. The sample lists about 58,000 clones; roughly nine tenths were seen once. Germline V gene lookup returns CDR1 GTSNPN and CDR2 SVGIG (reference sequence). Trimming cost V 0 bases and J 7 bases, with 12 bases left between them. CDR3 length: 13 amino acids. The clonotype comes from an adult with an advanced solid tumor such as melanoma, head and neck, liver or kidney cancer. The sequencing used CD4+ or CD8+ T cells sorted from blood, collected in a trial of the OX40 agonist ivuxolimab. This chain joins TRBV30 and TRBJ1-2; no firm D call. DNA for the CDR3: TGTGCCTGGAGTGTCTCCGGGAACGGTGGCTACACCTTC. This encodes CAWSVSGNGGYTF.